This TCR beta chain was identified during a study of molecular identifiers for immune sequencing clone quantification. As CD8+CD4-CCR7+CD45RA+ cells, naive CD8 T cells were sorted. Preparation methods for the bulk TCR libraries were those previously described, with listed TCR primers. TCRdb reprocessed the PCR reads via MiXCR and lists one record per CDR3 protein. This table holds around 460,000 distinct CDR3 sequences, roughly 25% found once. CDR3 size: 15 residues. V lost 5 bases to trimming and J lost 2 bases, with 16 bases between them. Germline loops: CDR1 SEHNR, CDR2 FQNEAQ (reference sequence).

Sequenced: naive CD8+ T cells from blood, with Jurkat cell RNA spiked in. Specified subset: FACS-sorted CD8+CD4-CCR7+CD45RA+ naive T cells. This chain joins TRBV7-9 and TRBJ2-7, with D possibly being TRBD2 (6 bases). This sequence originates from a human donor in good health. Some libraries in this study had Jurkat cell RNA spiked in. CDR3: CASSPRTTSPYEQYF. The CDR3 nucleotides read TGTGCCAGCAGCCCTCGGACTACCTCGCCCTACGAGCAGTACTTC.